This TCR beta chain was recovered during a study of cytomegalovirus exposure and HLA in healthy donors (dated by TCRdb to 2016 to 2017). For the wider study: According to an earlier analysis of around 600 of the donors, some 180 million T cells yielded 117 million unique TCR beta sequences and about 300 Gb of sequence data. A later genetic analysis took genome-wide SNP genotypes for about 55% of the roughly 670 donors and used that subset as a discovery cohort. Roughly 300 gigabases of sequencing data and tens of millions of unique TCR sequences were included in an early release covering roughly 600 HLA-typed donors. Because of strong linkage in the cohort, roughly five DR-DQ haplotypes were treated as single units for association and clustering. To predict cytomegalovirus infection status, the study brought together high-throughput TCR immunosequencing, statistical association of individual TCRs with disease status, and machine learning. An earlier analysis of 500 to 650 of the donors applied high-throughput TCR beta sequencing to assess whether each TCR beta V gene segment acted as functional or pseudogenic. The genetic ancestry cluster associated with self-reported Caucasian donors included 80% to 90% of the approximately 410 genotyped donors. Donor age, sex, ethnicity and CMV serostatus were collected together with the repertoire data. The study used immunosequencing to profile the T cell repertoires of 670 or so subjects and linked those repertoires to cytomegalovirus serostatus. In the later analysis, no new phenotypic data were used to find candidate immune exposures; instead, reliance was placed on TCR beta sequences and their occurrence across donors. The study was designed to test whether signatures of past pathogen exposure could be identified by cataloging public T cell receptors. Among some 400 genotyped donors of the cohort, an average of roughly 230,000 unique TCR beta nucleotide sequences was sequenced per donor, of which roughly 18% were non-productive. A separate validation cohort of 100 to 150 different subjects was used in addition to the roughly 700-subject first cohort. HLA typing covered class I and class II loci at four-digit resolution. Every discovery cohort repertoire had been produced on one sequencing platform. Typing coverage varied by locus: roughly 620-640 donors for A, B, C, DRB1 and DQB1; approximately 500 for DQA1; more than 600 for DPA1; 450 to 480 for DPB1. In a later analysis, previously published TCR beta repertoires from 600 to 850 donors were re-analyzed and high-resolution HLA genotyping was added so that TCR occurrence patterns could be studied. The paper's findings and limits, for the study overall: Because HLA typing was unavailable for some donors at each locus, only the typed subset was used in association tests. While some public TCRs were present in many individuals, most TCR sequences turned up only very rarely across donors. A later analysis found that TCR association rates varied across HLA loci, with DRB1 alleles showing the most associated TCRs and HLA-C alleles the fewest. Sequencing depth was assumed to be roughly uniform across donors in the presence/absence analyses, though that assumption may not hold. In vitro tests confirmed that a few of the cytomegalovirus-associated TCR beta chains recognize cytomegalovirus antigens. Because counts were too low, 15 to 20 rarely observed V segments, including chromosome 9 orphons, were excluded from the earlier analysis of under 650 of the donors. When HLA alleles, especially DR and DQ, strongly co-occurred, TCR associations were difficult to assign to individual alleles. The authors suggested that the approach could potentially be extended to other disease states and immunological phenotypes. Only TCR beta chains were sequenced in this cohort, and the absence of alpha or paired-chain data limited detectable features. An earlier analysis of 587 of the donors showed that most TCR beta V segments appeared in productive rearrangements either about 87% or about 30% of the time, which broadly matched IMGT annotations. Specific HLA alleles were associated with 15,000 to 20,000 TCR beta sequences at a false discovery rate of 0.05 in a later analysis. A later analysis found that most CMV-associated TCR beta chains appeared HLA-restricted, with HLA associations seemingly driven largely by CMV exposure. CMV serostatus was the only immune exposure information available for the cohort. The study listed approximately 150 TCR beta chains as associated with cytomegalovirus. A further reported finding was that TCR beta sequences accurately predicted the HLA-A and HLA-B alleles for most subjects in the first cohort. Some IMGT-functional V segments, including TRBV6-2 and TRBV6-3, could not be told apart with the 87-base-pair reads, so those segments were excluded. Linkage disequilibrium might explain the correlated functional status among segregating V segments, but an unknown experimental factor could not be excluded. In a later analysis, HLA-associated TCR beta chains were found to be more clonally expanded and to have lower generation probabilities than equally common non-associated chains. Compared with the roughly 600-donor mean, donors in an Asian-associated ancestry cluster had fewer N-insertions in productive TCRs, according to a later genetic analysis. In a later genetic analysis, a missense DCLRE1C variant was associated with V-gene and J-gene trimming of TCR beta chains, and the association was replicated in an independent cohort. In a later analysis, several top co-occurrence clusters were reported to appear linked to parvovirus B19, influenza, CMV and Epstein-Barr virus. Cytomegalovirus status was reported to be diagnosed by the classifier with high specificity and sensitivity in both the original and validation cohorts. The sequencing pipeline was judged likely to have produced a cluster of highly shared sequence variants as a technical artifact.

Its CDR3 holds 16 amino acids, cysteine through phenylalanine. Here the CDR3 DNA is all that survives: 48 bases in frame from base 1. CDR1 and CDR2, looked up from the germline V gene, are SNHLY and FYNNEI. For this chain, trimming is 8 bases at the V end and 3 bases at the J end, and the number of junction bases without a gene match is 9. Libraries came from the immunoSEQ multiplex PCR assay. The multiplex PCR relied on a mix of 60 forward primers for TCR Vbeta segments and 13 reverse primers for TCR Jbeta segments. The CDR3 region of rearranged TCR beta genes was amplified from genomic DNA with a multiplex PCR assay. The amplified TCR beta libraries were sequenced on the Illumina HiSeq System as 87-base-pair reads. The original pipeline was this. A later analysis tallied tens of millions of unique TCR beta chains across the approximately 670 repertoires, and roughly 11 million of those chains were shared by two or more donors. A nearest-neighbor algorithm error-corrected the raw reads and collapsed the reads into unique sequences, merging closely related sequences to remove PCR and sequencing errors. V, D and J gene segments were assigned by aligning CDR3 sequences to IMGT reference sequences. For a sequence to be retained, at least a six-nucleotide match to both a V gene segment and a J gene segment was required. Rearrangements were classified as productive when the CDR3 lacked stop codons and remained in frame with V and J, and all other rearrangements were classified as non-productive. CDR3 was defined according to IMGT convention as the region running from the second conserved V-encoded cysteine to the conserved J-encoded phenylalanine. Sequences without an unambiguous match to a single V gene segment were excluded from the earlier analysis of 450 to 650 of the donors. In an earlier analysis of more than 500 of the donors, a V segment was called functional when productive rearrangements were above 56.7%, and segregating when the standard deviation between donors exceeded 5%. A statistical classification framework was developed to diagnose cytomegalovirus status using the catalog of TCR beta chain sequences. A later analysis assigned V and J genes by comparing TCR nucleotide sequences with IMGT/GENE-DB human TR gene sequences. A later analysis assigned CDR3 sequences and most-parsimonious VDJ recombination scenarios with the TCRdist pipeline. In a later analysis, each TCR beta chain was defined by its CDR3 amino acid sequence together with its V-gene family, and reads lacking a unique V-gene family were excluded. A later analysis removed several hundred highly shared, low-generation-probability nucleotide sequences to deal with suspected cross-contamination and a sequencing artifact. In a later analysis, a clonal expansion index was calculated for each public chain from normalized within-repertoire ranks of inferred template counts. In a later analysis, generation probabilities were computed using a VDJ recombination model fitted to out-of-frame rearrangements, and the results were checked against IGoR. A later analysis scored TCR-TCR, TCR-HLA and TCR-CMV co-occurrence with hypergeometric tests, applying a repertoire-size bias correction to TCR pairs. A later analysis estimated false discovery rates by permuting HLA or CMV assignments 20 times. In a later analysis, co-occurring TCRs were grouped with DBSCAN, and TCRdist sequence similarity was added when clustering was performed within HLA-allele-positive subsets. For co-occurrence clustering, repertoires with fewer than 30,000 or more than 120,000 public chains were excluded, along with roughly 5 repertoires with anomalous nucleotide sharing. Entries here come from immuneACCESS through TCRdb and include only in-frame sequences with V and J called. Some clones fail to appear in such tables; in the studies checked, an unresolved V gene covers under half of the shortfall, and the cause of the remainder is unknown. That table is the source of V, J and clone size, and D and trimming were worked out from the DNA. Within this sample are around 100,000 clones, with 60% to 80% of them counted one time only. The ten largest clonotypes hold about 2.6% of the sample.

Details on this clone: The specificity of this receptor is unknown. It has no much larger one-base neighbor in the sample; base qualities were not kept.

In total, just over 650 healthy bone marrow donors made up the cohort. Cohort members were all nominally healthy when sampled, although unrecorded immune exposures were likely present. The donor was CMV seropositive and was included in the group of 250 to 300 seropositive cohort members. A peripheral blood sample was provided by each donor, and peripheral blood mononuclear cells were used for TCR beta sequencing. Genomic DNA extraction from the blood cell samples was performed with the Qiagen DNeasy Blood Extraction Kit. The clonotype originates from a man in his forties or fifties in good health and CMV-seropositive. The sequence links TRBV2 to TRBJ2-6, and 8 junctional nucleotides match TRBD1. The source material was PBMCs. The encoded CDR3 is CASGQDREGGANVLTF. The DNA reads TGTGCCAGCGGTCAGGACAGGGAAGGTGGGGCCAACGTCCTGACTTTC.